This entry lists 13 T cell receptor beta chains sequenced from one sample in a study of early T cells in non-severe SARS-CoV-2 infection. Each CDR3 protein gets one entry after TCRdb re-called the 5' RACE reads with MiXCR. Of 70,000 or so distinct CDR3 sequences in the sample, around 9.9% were seen once. Sequencing input: whole blood. Receptor source: an adult who was a healthcare worker with PCR-confirmed SARS-CoV-2 infection or an uninfected control (not recorded which).

The sample holds many counts of this clonotype. V and J are TRBV20-1 and TRBJ2-1; D remains unclear. Deletions cut 3 bases from V and 1 base from J, with 10 bases between. Germline-derived CDR1 and CDR2 are DFQATT and SNEGSKA (reference sequence). CDR3 length equals 14 residues. Here the CDR3 reads CSASSGISYNEQFF. The CDR3 nucleotides are TGCAGTGCTAGTTCTGGAATATCCTACAATGAGCAGTTCTTC.

This clonotype was detected ten times or more. The J gene is TRBJ1-5, the V gene TRBV12-3 or TRBV12-4; D is unresolved. This CDR3 contains 13 residues. V gave up 6 bases and J gave up 5 bases, with 11 bases separating them. CDR3 DNA: TGTGCCAGCAGCCTTGACGGGTATCAGCCCCAGCATTTT. Translated, it gives CASSLDGYQPQHF.

For the CDR3, the DNA is TGTGCCATCAGTGACCCGGGACTAGGCACAGATACGCAGTATTTT. Translated, it gives CAISDPGLGTDTQYF. This chain connects TRBV10-3 to TRBJ2-3; 8 bases agree with TRBD2. Germline lookup yields CDR1 ENHRY and CDR2 SYGVKD. This CDR3 has 15 residues. V dropped 3 bases and J dropped 1; count of bases not matched to a gene: 3.

The chain combines TRBV5-5 with TRBJ1-5; D is possibly TRBD1 (5 bases). Per the germline V gene, CDR1 is SGHKS and CDR2 is YYEKEE (reference sequence). V gave up 4 bases and J gave up 3 bases, with 11 bases separating them. The CDR3 has 14 residues. CDR3 loop: CASSLGTANQPQHF. CDR3 sequence (DNA): TGTGCCAGCAGCCTCGGGACTGCCAATCAGCCCCAGCATTTT.

This clonotype was picked up a small number of times. This chain links TRBV6-5 with TRBJ1-4; perhaps TRBD1 as D (5 bases). Germline V gene lookup returns CDR1 MNHEY and CDR2 SVGAGI. The CDR3 loop spans 15 amino acids. V lost 2 bases, J lost 13 bases, and 20 bases lay in between. DNA for the CDR3: TGTGCCAGCAGTTACGACCGGGACCCGCGAAGTGTACTGTTTTTT. Translating gives CASSYDRDPRSVLFF.

This clonotype appeared a few times. CDR3 protein: CASSYQPGQGYEQYF. CDR3 DNA sequence: TGTGCCAGCAGCTACCAACCGGGACAGGGGTACGAGCAGTACTTC. The genes are TRBV7-2 and TRBJ2-7; 10 bases are a match to TRBD1. The J segment lost 4 bases and the V segment lost 4 bases, leaving 7 bases of the junction unmatched. Germline V gene lookup returns CDR1 SGHTA and CDR2 FQGNSA. The CDR3 runs to 15 residues.

This chain links TRBV30 with TRBJ2-2; D gene unclear. This CDR3 spans 14 amino acids. V lost 4 bases to trimming and J lost 5 bases, with 14 bases between them. Germline V gene data show CDR1 as GTSNPN and CDR2 as SVGIG (reference sequence). CDR3: CAWNGNLKTGELFF. The CDR3 DNA follows: TGTGCCTGGAACGGCAACCTAAAAACCGGGGAGCTGTTTTTT.

This clonotype was seen a few times. The rearrangement joins TRBV13 to TRBJ1-2; no clear D. With 5 bases removed from V and 4 bases from J, the gap between germline ends came to 5 bases. The germline gives CDR1 PRHDT, CDR2 FYEKMQ (reference sequence). The CDR3 is 11 residues long. CDR3 bases: TGTGCCAGCAGCGCCCGCTATGGCTACACCTTC. Translated: CASSARYGYTF.

This clonotype was seen many times. This chain uses TRBV7-2 with TRBJ2-2; a possible D gene is TRBD2 (5 bases). The CDR3 length is 13 residues. Germline assignment: CDR1 SGHTA and CDR2 FQGNSA. V gave up 2 bases and J gave up 5 bases, with 6 bases separating them. CDR3 protein: CASSLTGTGELFF. CDR3 DNA: TGTGCCAGCAGCTTAACGGGAACCGGGGAGCTGTTTTTT.

The CDR3 sequence: CASSLPGGGGSYEQYF. CDR3 coding DNA: TGTGCCAGCAGTTTACCCGGGGGGGGAGGCTCCTACGAGCAGTACTTC. This chain uses TRBV28 with TRBJ2-7; 8 bases map to TRBD2. The germline V gene encodes CDR1 MDHEN and CDR2 SYDVKM. With 2 bases clipped from V and 0 bases from J, the junction kept 6 bases outside the gene matches. This CDR3 has 16 residues.

This clonotype appeared a few times. The rearrangement uses TRBV5-1 and TRBJ1-1; TRBD1 might be the D (5 bases). This CDR3 has 14 amino acids. V lost 4 bases and J lost 8, with 18 bases in between. The germline CDR1 and CDR2 sequences are SGHRS and YFSETQ. This chain's CDR3 is CASSPRGEAGEAFF. CDR3 nucleotides: TGCGCCAGCAGCCCTCGCGGGGAGGCAGGGGAAGCTTTCTTT.

Only a few counts were recorded for this clonotype. The chain employs TRBV29-1 and TRBJ2-5; 14 nucleotides line up with TRBD2. Germline lookup yields CDR1 SQVTM and CDR2 ANQGSEA. The V and J ends lost 5 bases and 2 bases, in that order; junction bases with no gene match: 4. The CDR3 runs 15 residues. CDR3 sequence reads: CSVLGLAGVQETQYF. The CDR3 DNA reads TGCAGCGTTCTGGGACTAGCGGGAGTTCAAGAGACCCAGTACTTC. Full variable domain (rest looked up from reference TRBV29-1 and TRBJ2-5): SAVISQKPSRDICQRGTSLTIQCQVDSQVTMMFWYRQQPGQSLTLIATANQGSEATYESGFVIDKFPISRPNLTFSTLTVSNMSPEDSSIYLCSVLGLAGVQETQYFGPGTRLLVL.

The rearrangement links TRBV7-6 to TRBJ1-6, with D unclear. Germline V gene data show CDR1 as SGHVS and CDR2 as FNYEAQ. The CDR3 loop spans 13 amino acids. The V end lost 3 bases, the J end lost 9 bases, and 9 bases lay between the germline ends. The CDR3 coding sequence is TGTGCCAGCAGCTTTACCCAAAGTTCACCCCTCCACTTT. It is translated as CASSFTQSSPLHF.